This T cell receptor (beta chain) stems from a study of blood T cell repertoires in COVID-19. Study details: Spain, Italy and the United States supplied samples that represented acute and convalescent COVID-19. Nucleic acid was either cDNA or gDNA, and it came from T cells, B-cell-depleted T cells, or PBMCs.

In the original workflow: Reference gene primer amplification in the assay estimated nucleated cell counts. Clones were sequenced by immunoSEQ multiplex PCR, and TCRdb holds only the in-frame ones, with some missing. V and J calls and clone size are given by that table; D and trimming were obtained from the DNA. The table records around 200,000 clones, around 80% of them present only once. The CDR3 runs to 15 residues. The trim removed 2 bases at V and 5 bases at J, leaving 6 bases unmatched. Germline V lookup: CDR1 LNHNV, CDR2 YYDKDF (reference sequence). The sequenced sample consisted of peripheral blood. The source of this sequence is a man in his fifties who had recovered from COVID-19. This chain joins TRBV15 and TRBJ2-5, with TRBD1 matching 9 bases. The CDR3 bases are TGTGCCACCAGCAGACTACAGGGGGCGAGGGAGACCCAGTACTTC. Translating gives CATSRLQGARETQYF.